The next 14 T cell receptor beta chains were all read from a single sample in a study of shared clonotypes between healthy human individuals. Sequenced by immunoSEQ multiplex PCR; TCRdb stores in-frame clones only, minus some. The sample shows 2 million to 2.5 million clones, about 95% of them seen only once. The naive CD8 subset, CD45RO-negative cells positively selected for CCR7, excluded terminally differentiated effector memory CD45RA+ cells. Sequenced input: naive CD8+ T cells sorted from blood. These receptors were taken from a man between 18 and 35 years old in good health.

The chain couples TRBV4-3 to TRBJ2-1, with 8 nucleotides matching TRBD2. There are 16 residues in the CDR3. In germline, CDR1 is LGHNA, CDR2 YSLEER. V shed 4 bases and J 10 bases; nucleotides not matched to a gene: 15. Here the CDR3 reads CASSPSAGVGGGEQFF. In DNA form, the CDR3 reads TGCGCCAGCAGCCCCTCAGCGGGAGTGGGGGGAGGAGAGCAGTTCTTC.

The rearrangement uses TRBV29-1 and TRBJ1-2; D might be TRBD1 (5 bases). This CDR3 is built from 15 residues. Germline V gene lookup returns CDR1 SQVTM and CDR2 ANQGSEA. The V end lost 8 bases, the J end lost 0 bases, and 19 bases lay between the germline ends. The CDR3 loop is CSLPSSGGTNYGYTF. In nucleotides, the CDR3 is TGCAGCTTACCCTCTTCCGGGGGAACTAACTATGGCTACACCTTC.

The chain recombines TRBV7-8 with TRBJ2-1, with a tentative D call TRBD1 (5 bases). CDR1 and CDR2 (germline): SGHVS, FQNEAQ. Trimming shortened V by 3 bases and J by 6 bases, and 9 bases separated the two germline ends. The CDR3 totals 13 residues. For the CDR3, the DNA is TGTGCCAGCAGCTTCGAAGGGGTCAATGAGCAGTTCTTC. It yields the protein CASSFEGVNEQFF.

The rearrangement links TRBV7-2 to TRBJ1-4; no reliable D call. This CDR3 has 14 residues. Germline assignment: CDR1 SGHTA and CDR2 FQGNSA. V shed 4 bases and J shed 5 bases, with 11 bases lying between them. The CDR3 DNA reads TGTGCCAGCAGCTCTCTCCCCTACAATGAAAAACTGTTTTTT. Protein sequence: CASSSLPYNEKLFF.

V gene TRBV7-8 combines with J gene TRBJ1-1, with a weak D call TRBD1 (5 bases). From germline, CDR1 is SGHVS and CDR2 FQNEAQ. The CDR3 covers 12 residues. Between the trimmed V and J ends, which lost 1 base and 6 bases, there was a span of 6 bases. CDR3 in DNA: TGTGCCAGCAGCTTAGGGGGCTCTGAAGCTTTCTTT. Residues: CASSLGGSEAFF. Looking up the rest from reference TRBV7-8 and TRBJ1-1 gives the full variable domain: GAGVSQSPRYKVAKRGQDVALRCDPISGHVSLFWYQQALGQGPEFLTYFQNEAQLDKSGLPSDRFFAERPEGSVSTLKIQRTQQEDSAVYLCASSLGGSEAFFGQGTRLTVV.

The chain recombines TRBV30 with TRBJ2-7; 7 bases map to TRBD2. The CDR3 has 14 residues. With 7 bases clipped from V and 2 bases from J, the junction kept 11 bases outside the gene matches. Germline values: CDR1 GTSNPN, CDR2 SVGIG (reference sequence). As DNA, the CDR3 is TGTGCCTCTGACCGGGCTAGCGGTCCCTACGAGCAGTACTTC. Protein product: CASDRASGPYEQYF.

This clone was seen just once. This chain connects TRBV5-6 to TRBJ2-4; 9 positions match TRBD1. Trimming removed 4 bases from V and 9 bases from J; junction bases left unmatched: 5. The V gene's germline CDR1 is SGHDT and CDR2 YYEEEE. The CDR3 length is 13 residues. The CDR3 loop reads CASSMTGGGIQYF. The CDR3 nucleotides read TGTGCCAGCAGCATGACAGGGGGAGGCATTCAGTACTTC.

The V call is TRBV10-2, the J call TRBJ2-5, with 7 bases matching TRBD1. Germline loops: CDR1 WSHSY, CDR2 SAAADI. The CDR3 consists of 15 residues. The ends lost 3 bases at V and 2 bases at J; junction bases unmatched: 6. The CDR3 sequence is CASSDTGDGQETQYF. CDR3 DNA: TGCGCCAGCAGTGATACAGGGGATGGGCAAGAGACCCAGTACTTC.

This sequence joins TRBV4-1 and TRBJ2-2; D unresolved. CDR3 length: 13 amino acids. Deletions cut 7 bases from V and 4 bases from J, with 10 bases between. Germline V gene lookup returns CDR1 MGHRA and CDR2 YSYEKL. This chain's CDR3 is CASTKVGTGELFF. The DNA for the CDR3 is TGCGCCAGCACGAAGGTTGGCACCGGGGAGCTGTTTTTT.

This chain joins TRBV11-3 and TRBJ2-1, with TRBD2 identical over 14 bases. Germline V gives CDR1 SGHNT, CDR2 YENEEA. The CDR3 totals 15 residues. The junction had 5 bases not matched to a gene; V was cut back by 4 bases and J by 9 bases. The CDR3 region has the DNA TGTGCCAGCAGCTCGGGGACTAGCGGGAGCAGTGAGCAGTTCTTC. This sequence encodes CASSSGTSGSSEQFF.

This chain joins TRBV30 and TRBJ2-7; 12 positions agree with TRBD2. CDR1 is GTSNPN, CDR2 SVGIG, per germline (reference sequence). V shed 0 bases and J 4 bases; nucleotides not matched to a gene: 7. CDR3 length: 16 residues. CDR3 region: CAWSVAAGLAGYEQYF. CDR3 DNA sequence: TGTGCCTGGAGTGTAGCCGCAGGACTAGCGGGGTACGAGCAGTACTTC.

The rearrangement uses TRBV5-5 and TRBJ2-1; no firm D call. Germline V CDR1 and CDR2: SGHKS, YYEKEE (reference sequence). The germline V and J ends were trimmed by 8 bases and 1 base, with 10 bases remaining between them. The CDR3 totals 13 residues. This CDR3 reads CASRHTSYNEQFF. The CDR3 nucleotides are TGTGCCAGTCGGCATACGTCCTACAATGAGCAGTTCTTC.

The V gene is TRBV18, the J gene TRBJ2-7; D perhaps matches TRBD2 (6 bases). This CDR3 comprises 15 residues. The germline V gene has CDR1 KGHSH and CDR2 LQKENI. Trimming shortened V by 3 bases and J by 0 bases, and 12 bases separated the two germline ends. The CDR3 DNA reads as TGTGCCAGCTCACCCCTCGGGGGACCCTCCTACGAGCAGTACTTC. This translates into CASSPLGGPSYEQYF.

The CDR3 DNA sequence: TGCGCCAGCAGCCACTACAGGGGCTACAATGAGCAGTTCTTC. It is translated as CASSHYRGYNEQFF. The chain combines TRBV4-3 with TRBJ2-1; the match to TRBD1 covers 7 bases. Per the germline V gene, CDR1 is LGHNA and CDR2 is YSLEER. The V and J ends lost 3 bases and 3 bases, in that order; junction bases with no gene match: 2. The CDR3 is made up of 14 amino acids.